This TCR beta chain is drawn from a study of cytomegalovirus exposure and HLA in healthy donors. Generated by immunoSEQ multiplex PCR, the TCRdb table keeps only in-frame clones and is missing some. Here the sample spans tens of thousands of clones, around 95% being singletons. Overall study findings and caveats: In vitro data verified a few CMV-associated chains as specific for CMV antigens.

A note on this clone: Its antigen is still unknown.

J was trimmed by 2 bases and V by 2 bases; bases with no gene match: 3. The CDR3 is 16 amino acids. The V gene's germline CDR1 is SGDLS and CDR2 YYNGEE. This TCR derives from a man younger than 30 in good health and CMV-seronegative. The chain is built from TRBV9 and TRBJ2-2, with 10 bases that match TRBD2. Sequencing was performed on PBMCs. CDR3 nucleotides: TGTGCCAGCAGCGTCAGCGGGGGGGCAAACACCGGGGAGCTGTTTTTT. Translating it yields CASSVSGGANTGELFF.